This paragraph covers one T cell receptor (beta chain) sequence. These data belong to a study of blood T cell repertoires in COVID-19. Losses at the gene ends were 0 bases for V and 10 bases for J; bases not matched to a gene: 4. The CDR3 has 15 amino acids. The germline CDR1 and CDR2 sequences are LGHNA and YSLEER. As processed by the authors: Quantification of nucleated cells was approximated via reference gene primer amplification. Produced via immunoSEQ multiplex PCR; TCRdb's table is partial and in-frame only. V and J calls and clone size follow that table, whereas D and trimming were derived from the DNA. Of roughly 250,000 clones in the sample, roughly 79% are singletons; the top ten hold about 2.9%.

The chain uses TRBV4-3 and TRBJ2-1; TRBD2 matches 12 bases. The receptor was derived from a woman between 55 and 75 years old with active or convalescent COVID-19. The sequenced sample consisted of peripheral blood. As DNA, the CDR3 is TGCGCCAGCAGCCAAGATAATCTAGCGGGGGGGGAGCAGTTCTTC. Its translation: CASSQDNLAGGEQFF.